This T cell receptor beta chain came from a study of OX40 agonist ivuxolimab in advanced cancers. This CDR3 has 15 residues. V was shortened by 2 bases and J by 1 base, with 13 bases between the two germline ends. Germline V gene data show CDR1 as SGHNT and CDR2 as YYREEE (reference sequence). This clone was seen once. Repertoires were generated with immunoSEQ multiplex PCR, while TCRdb's copy carries only in-frame clones and drops some. This sample has roughly 15,000 clones, with 80% found just once. The sequences come from CD4+ or CD8+ T cells sorted from blood, collected in a trial of the OX40 agonist ivuxolimab. The sequence was obtained from an adult with an advanced solid tumor such as melanoma, head and neck, liver or kidney cancer. The rearrangement joins TRBV5-4 to TRBJ2-7; tentatively, D is TRBD2 (6 bases). The DNA for the CDR3 is TGTGCCAGCAGCTTATCTAGCGTTCAATCCTACGAGCAGTACTTC. Protein: CASSLSSVQSYEQYF.